This T cell receptor (beta chain) is drawn from a study of CD8 T cells in ankylosing spondylitis. Regarding the study as a whole: Roughly eight highly homologous variants made up a TCR beta motif, and this motif appeared characteristic of ankylosing spondylitis blood.

TCRdb called the 5' RACE reads again in MiXCR, with one record for every CDR3 protein. There are roughly 300,000 distinct CDR3 sequences in the sample; less than 9.5% occur only once, and approximately 14% lies in the top ten. This CDR3 contains 15 residues. The V gene end was trimmed by 4 bases and the J gene end by 3 bases; junction bases not matched to a gene: 5. CDR1 and CDR2 (germline): MNHEY, SVGAGI. Details on this clonotype: Antigen: not known.

This TCR came from a male donor with ankylosing spondylitis. The source material was blood, either unsorted or a sorted T cell fraction (not recorded which). The rearrangement joins TRBV6-5 to TRBJ2-7; 11 bases fit TRBD1. The CDR3 DNA reads as TGTGCCAGCAGTTCTACGGGACAGGGGGTCTACGAGCAGTACTTC. Translated: CASSSTGQGVYEQYF.